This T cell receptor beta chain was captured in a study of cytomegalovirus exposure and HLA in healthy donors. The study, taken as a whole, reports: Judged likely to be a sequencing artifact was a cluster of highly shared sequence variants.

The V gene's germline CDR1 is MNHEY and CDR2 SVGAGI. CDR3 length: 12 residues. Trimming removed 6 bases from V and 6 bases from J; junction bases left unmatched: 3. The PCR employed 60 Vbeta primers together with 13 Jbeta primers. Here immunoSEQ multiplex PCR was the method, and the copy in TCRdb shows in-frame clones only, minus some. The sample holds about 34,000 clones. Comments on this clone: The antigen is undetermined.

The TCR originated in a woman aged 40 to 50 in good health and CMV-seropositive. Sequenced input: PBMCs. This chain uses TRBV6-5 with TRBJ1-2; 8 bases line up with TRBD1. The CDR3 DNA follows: TGTGCCAGCAGAGCAGGGGGCGATGGCTACACCTTC. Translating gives CASRAGGDGYTF.